The clone carrying this T cell receptor (beta chain) has a handful of counts. Data came from immunoSEQ multiplex PCR; TCRdb stores just in-frame clones and leaves some out. Of roughly 87,000 clones listed, about 90% were seen once; the top ten hold less than 9%. This sample stems from a study of T cell responses to AZD1222 COVID-19 vaccine. The germline V gene encodes CDR1 SGHDT and CDR2 YYEEEE. The CDR3 spans 14 residues. Trimming stripped 4 bases from V and 0 bases from J, with 10 bases between. Sequenced material: peripheral blood, taken 28 days after the second AZD1222 dose. The rearrangement joins TRBV5-6 to TRBJ1-1, with D unresolved. This sequence was found in an adult who received the AZD1222 COVID-19 vaccine. The CDR3 region is CASSPPVVNTEAFF. The CDR3 DNA reads as TGTGCCAGCAGCCCACCAGTCGTGAACACTGAAGCTTTCTTT.